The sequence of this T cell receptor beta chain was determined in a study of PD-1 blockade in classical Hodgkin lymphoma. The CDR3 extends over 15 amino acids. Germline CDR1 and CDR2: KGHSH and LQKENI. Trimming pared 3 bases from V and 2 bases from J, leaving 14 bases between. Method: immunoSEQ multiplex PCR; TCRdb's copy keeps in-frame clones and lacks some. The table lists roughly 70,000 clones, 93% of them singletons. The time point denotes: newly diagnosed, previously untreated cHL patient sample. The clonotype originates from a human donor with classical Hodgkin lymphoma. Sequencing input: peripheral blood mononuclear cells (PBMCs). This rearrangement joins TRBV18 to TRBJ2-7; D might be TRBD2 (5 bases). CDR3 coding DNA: TGTGCCAGCTCACCTTCAAGCGGTAAAACCTACGAGCAGTACTTC. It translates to CASSPSSGKTYEQYF.